This TCR beta chain was observed in a study of blood T cell repertoires in COVID-19. Study summary: From T cells, B-cell-depleted T cells, or PBMCs came the material, which was cDNA or gDNA.

Seattle patient enrollment occurred during active infection, with longitudinal follow-up thereafter. The CDR3 covers 14 residues. Looked up from germline, CDR1 is WNHNN and CDR2 is SYGVQD (reference sequence). In the original workflow: Amplification of reference gene primers provided the estimated nucleated cell counts. This table comes from immunoSEQ multiplex PCR, and its TCRdb copy is limited to in-frame clones, with some not included. V and J calls and clone size are copied from that table; D and trimming were computed from the DNA. The sample yields 290,000 or so clones, roughly nine tenths seen once. As for this clone: At one end the junction does not follow the germline gene, possibly because of a read error.

Sequenced input: peripheral blood. V usage is TRBV10-1 and J usage is TRBJ1-1, with TRBD1 matching 10 bases. The TCR was taken from a woman aged 25 to 39 with COVID-19, enrolled during active disease. The CDR3 sequence: CASSTDRGNAEAFF. The CDR3, as DNA: TGCGCCAGCAGTACGGACAGGGGGAACGCTGAAGCTTTCTTT.